The present T cell receptor beta chain was sequenced within a study of cytomegalovirus exposure and HLA in healthy donors. Regarding the study as a whole: In a later analysis, TCR beta V- and J-gene trimming showed a link to a missense DCLRE1C variant. Common viral pathogens (according to a later analysis) appeared linked to several of the most significant clusters.

Concerning this clone itself: What it binds is not known.

The CDR3 runs to 14 residues. Germline CDR1 and CDR2: SNHLY and FYNNEI. V gave up 3 bases and J gave up 7 bases; unmatched junction bases: 4. Researchers ran the PCR with 60 Vbeta and 13 Jbeta primers. Libraries were prepared by immunoSEQ multiplex PCR; TCRdb keeps only in-frame clonotypes and omits some of them. The sample holds about 120,000 clones, roughly 80% seen once. Sequenced input: PBMCs. This clonotype was sampled from a man aged 45-65 years in good health and CMV-seropositive. V and J are TRBV2 and TRBJ2-5, with TRBD1 identical over 11 bases. The CDR3 protein is CASSDGQGALTQYF. DNA of the CDR3: TGTGCCAGCAGTGACGGACAGGGGGCGCTGACCCAGTACTTC.